This T cell receptor beta chain was retrieved from a study of Graves' ophthalmopathy and Graves' hyperthyroidism. The CDR3 consists of 14 residues. Germline-derived CDR1 and CDR2 are ENHRY and SYGVKD. Trimming removed 4 bases from V and 8 bases from J; junction bases left unmatched: 8. Concerning this clonotype: The target antigen is unknown.

Study conclusions and caveats: The model predicted ophthalmopathy progression with 60% to 71% sensitivity and less than 80% specificity.

Amplification of TCR beta CDR3 regions used RNA transcripts. First-round RT-PCR employed HTBI primers, with a second-round multiplex PCR after it. TCRdb reanalysed the multiplex PCR reads using MiXCR and keeps one entry per CDR3 protein. The table includes 600,000 to 700,000 distinct CDR3 sequences, more than 40% detected once. The sample consisted of peripheral blood. V gene TRBV10-3 combines with J gene TRBJ1-3, with TRBD1 matching over 7 bases. This clonotype was obtained from an adult man with Graves' ophthalmopathy. Here the CDR3 reads CAISARGRGDTIYF. The CDR3 DNA reads as TGTGCCATCAGTGCTAGGGGCAGGGGGGACACCATATATTTT.